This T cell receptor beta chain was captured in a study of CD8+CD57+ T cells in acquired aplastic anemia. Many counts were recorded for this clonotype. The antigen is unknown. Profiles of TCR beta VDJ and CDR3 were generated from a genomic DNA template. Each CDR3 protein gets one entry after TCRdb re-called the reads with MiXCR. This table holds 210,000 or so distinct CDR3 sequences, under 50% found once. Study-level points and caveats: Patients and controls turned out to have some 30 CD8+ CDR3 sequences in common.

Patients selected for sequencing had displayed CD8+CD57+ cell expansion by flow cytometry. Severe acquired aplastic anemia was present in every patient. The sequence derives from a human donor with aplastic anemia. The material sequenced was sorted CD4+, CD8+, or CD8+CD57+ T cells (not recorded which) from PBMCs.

The CDR3 DNA follows: TGTGCCAGCAGCTCTCGTAGGACCGGGGAGCTGTTTTTT. Its translation: CASSSRRTGELFF. The chain is built from TRBV9 and TRBJ2-2; D remains unclear. The CDR3 contains 13 residues. Germline values: CDR1 SGDLS, CDR2 YYNGEE. Trimming removed 4 bases at V and 5 bases at J, with 9 bases between.